The 27 T cell receptor beta chains reported below all come from one sample, sequenced in a study of CD8+ T cells in alopecia areata. Treatment described: oral pan-JAK inhibitor, 5-10 mg twice daily. RNA was isolated and reverse transcribed to cDNA, the sequencing template. Using immunoSEQ multiplex PCR, the repertoire was profiled, and TCRdb retains in-frame clones only, with some absent. The data show 150,000 to 200,000 clones, roughly 60% seen once. The sequences come from CD4+ T cells sorted from blood, collected at week 24, from a patient treated with tofacitinib. These receptors came from a human donor with alopecia areata.

This sequence joins TRBV7-9 and TRBJ1-2; D is possibly TRBD1 (5 bases). The CDR3 totals 16 residues. The germline V and J ends were trimmed by 4 bases and 8 bases, with 23 bases remaining between them. CDR1 is SEHNR and CDR2 is FQNEAQ in the germline V gene (reference sequence). The CDR3 nucleotides read TGTGCCAGCAGCTCAAGATCCGGGACCAGAGTCGGGGGCTACACCTTC. This gives the protein CASSSRSGTRVGGYTF.

A few counts support this clone. V and J are TRBV4-3 and TRBJ2-1; 12 bases line up with TRBD1. This CDR3 has 21 residues. In germline, CDR1 is LGHNA, CDR2 YSLEER. The junction had 12 bases not matched to a gene; V was cut back by 0 bases and J by 0 bases. CDR3 nucleotide sequence: TGCGCCAGCAGCCAAGATCGGTGGGGACAGGGGGCTTCCACCTCCTACAATGAGCAGTTCTTC. This gives the protein CASSQDRWGQGASTSYNEQFF.

As regards this clone: The junction departs from germline at one end; a sequencing error may be responsible. The rearrangement uses TRBV10-3 and TRBJ2-3; 10 bases map to TRBD2. This CDR3 is 16 amino acids long. Germline loops: CDR1 ENHRY, CDR2 SYGVKD. The CDR3 loop is CAITEIAGGATDTQYF. For the CDR3, the DNA is TGTGCCATCACTGAGATAGCGGGGGGTGCCACAGATACGCAGTATTTT.

The V and J genes are TRBV29-1 and TRBJ1-1; TRBD1 agrees at 8 bases. This CDR3 has 13 residues. CDR1 is SQVTM, CDR2 ANQGSEA, per germline. CDR3 amino acids: CTIRQGSNTEAFF. CDR3 DNA: TGCACCATAAGACAGGGGTCGAACACTGAAGCTTTCTTT.

CDR3 loop: CATSRDPGRQETQYF. CDR3 in DNA: TGTGCCACCAGCAGGGACCCGGGACGCCAAGAGACCCAGTACTTC. V usage is TRBV15 and J usage is TRBJ2-5; D is possibly TRBD1 or TRBD2 (5 bases each). Trimming shortened V by 3 bases and J by 1 base, and 12 bases separated the two germline ends. Germline V gene sequence: CDR1 LNHNV, CDR2 YYDKDF (reference sequence). This CDR3 region has 15 residues. The variable domain in full, with the rest retrieved from reference TRBV15 and TRBJ2-5, is DAMVIQNPRYQVTQFGKPVTLSCSQTLNHNVMYWYQQKSSQAPKLLFHYYDKDFNNEADTPDNFQSRRPNTSFCFLDIRSPGLGDTAMYLCATSRDPGRQETQYFGPGTRLLVL.

This clone was seen just once. The chain uses TRBV30 and TRBJ1-6, with a possible D match to TRBD1 (6 bases). Germline lookup yields CDR1 GTSNPN and CDR2 SVGIG (reference sequence). The CDR3 consists of 14 residues. Deletions cut 7 bases from V and 8 bases from J, with 18 bases between. The CDR3 sequence is CASQTGQRHSPLHF. The CDR3 nucleotides are TGTGCCTCCCAAACCGGACAGCGACATTCACCCCTCCACTTT.

The chain combines TRBV2 with TRBJ2-1, with TRBD1 matching over 7 bases. The CDR3 runs 12 residues. Losses at the gene ends were 4 bases for V and 8 bases for J; bases not matched to a gene: 2. Germline V gene lookup returns CDR1 SNHLY and CDR2 FYNNEI. DNA of the CDR3: TGTGCCAGCAGTGGACAGGGCCATGAGCAGTTCTTC. As protein: CASSGQGHEQFF.

The table lists this clone with a few counts. V and J are TRBV11-3 and TRBJ2-2; D not resolved. Trimming stripped 7 bases from V and 4 bases from J, with 7 bases between. This CDR3 is 12 amino acids long. Germline V gene sequence: CDR1 SGHNT, CDR2 YENEEA. This CDR3 is CASNGFTGELFF. CDR3 nucleotide sequence: TGTGCCAGCAATGGGTTCACCGGGGAGCTGTTTTTT.

V is TRBV10-3 and J is TRBJ2-5, with no clear D. The CDR3 loop spans 12 amino acids. Deletions cut 1 base from V and 7 bases from J, with 7 bases between. The germline CDR1 and CDR2 sequences are ENHRY and SYGVKD. In nucleotides, the CDR3 is TGTGCCATCAGTGAGTTTGTAGGGACCCAGTACTTC. The encoded protein is CAISEFVGTQYF.

This clone was seen only a few times. The rearrangement joins TRBV18 to TRBJ1-1, with D possibly matching TRBD1 (6 bases). From germline, CDR1 is KGHSH and CDR2 LQKENI. The CDR3 has 14 residues. V shed 2 bases and J shed 3 bases, with 10 bases lying between them. CDR3 in amino acids: CASSPMRGDTEAFF. In DNA form, the CDR3 reads TGTGCCAGCTCACCAATGAGGGGGGACACTGAAGCTTTCTTT.

The rearrangement links TRBV2 to TRBJ2-2, with D perhaps matching TRBD1 (5 bases). Trimming removed 6 bases at V and 4 bases at J, with 6 bases between. The CDR3 runs 12 residues. Germline V CDR1 and CDR2: SNHLY, FYNNEI. The CDR3 reads CASSRATGELFF. As DNA, the CDR3 is TGTGCCAGCAGCAGGGCCACCGGGGAGCTGTTTTTT. The full variable domain, in which reference TRBV2 and TRBJ2-2 provide the parts outside the CDR3, is EPEVTQTPSHQVTQMGQEVILRCVPISNHLYFYWYRQILGQKVEFLVSFYNNEISEKSEIFDDQFSVERPDGSNFTLKIRSTKLEDSAMYFCASSRATGELFFGEGSRLTVL.

This sequence joins TRBV6-5 and TRBJ2-3; D is unresolved. The V and J ends lost 2 bases and 0 bases respectively, with 9 bases between them. From germline, CDR1 is MNHEY and CDR2 SVGAGI. CDR3 length: 15 amino acids. The CDR3 reads CASSYGISSTDTQYF. DNA of the CDR3: TGTGCCAGCAGTTACGGAATCTCTAGCACAGATACGCAGTATTTT.

This clone was recorded a few times. The chain recombines TRBV7-9 with TRBJ1-1; unclear D gene. Germline V gene sequence: CDR1 SEHNR, CDR2 FQNEAQ (reference sequence). V lost 1 base, J lost 5 bases, and 8 bases lay in between. This CDR3 region has 13 residues. The CDR3 region has the DNA TGTGCCAGCAGCTTAGTTTCAGAGACTGAAGCTTTCTTT. Protein: CASSLVSETEAFF.

CDR3 region: CAWMRRGLPNSPLHF. DNA for the CDR3: TGTGCCTGGATGCGGAGGGGACTACCGAATTCACCCCTCCACTTT. This chain links TRBV30 with TRBJ1-6; D is possibly TRBD1 (5 bases). This CDR3 is built from 15 residues. Trimming shortened V by 4 bases and J by 7 bases, and 17 bases separated the two germline ends. In germline, CDR1 is GTSNPN, CDR2 SVGIG (reference sequence).

The chain's CDR3 is CSVTSGGFSTDTQYF. The CDR3 coding sequence is TGCAGCGTGACTAGCGGGGGGTTTAGCACAGATACGCAGTATTTT. The V call is TRBV29-1, the J call TRBJ2-3; 13 nucleotides agree with TRBD2. The CDR3 has 15 amino acids. Germline lookup yields CDR1 SQVTM and CDR2 ANQGSEA. Trimming cost V 6 bases and J 0 bases; bases outside gene matches: 3.

The V call is TRBV5-6, the J call TRBJ2-5; D uncertain. The CDR3 covers 15 residues. V lost 0 bases and J lost 1, with 10 bases in between. CDR1 is SGHDT, CDR2 YYEEEE, per germline. The CDR3 coding sequence is TGTGCCAGCAGCTTGGTCGAAGTGAGCCAAGAGACCCAGTACTTC. This gives the protein CASSLVEVSQETQYF.

The rearrangement links TRBV30 to TRBJ2-2; D call uncertain. V was pared by 2 bases and J by 1 base, with 8 bases between. The CDR3 loop spans 14 amino acids. Germline CDR1 is GTSNPN and CDR2 is SVGIG (reference sequence). The CDR3 DNA is TGTGCCTGGAGTTACACACTGAACACCGGGGAGCTGTTTTTT. Translated, it gives CAWSYTLNTGELFF. The whole variable domain, filled in from reference TRBV30 and TRBJ2-2, reads SQTIHQWPATLVQPVGSPLSLECTVEGTSNPNLYWYRQAAGRGLQLLFYSVGIGQISSEVPQNLSASRPQDRQFILSSKKLLLSDSGFYLCAWSYTLNTGELFFGEGSRLTVL.

This clone was recorded once. J is TRBJ1-1 and V is TRBV27; 8 nucleotides align to TRBD1. Germline V gene data show CDR1 as MNHEY and CDR2 as SMNVEV (reference sequence). Trimming removed 1 base from V and 5 bases from J; junction bases left unmatched: 6. This CDR3 spans 15 amino acids. The CDR3 protein is CASSLFTGGGTEAFF. CDR3 nucleotides: TGTGCCAGCAGTTTATTTACAGGGGGTGGGACTGAAGCTTTCTTT.

This clone was recorded once. V and J are TRBV5-6 and TRBJ1-1; D might be TRBD1 (6 bases). Germline CDR1 and CDR2: SGHDT and YYEEEE. V was clipped by 5 bases and J by 5 bases, with 10 bases between them. The CDR3 extends over 12 amino acids. CDR3: CASSIQGTEAFF. CDR3 DNA: TGTGCCAGCAGTATACAGGGAACTGAAGCTTTCTTT.

This clone occurred a few times. This rearrangement joins TRBV2 to TRBJ2-6; D ambiguous. The CDR3 sequence is 14 residues long. Germline values: CDR1 SNHLY, CDR2 FYNNEI. V was shortened by 4 bases and J by 2 bases, with 6 bases between the two germline ends. CDR3 region: CASSAGAGANVLTF. CDR3 DNA: TGTGCCAGCAGTGCTGGGGCTGGGGCCAACGTCCTGACTTTC.

In its sample, this clone was seen a few times. CDR3 bases: TGTGCCATCAAAGGTAGGACTAGCAGCGATGAGCAGTTCTTC. It codes for CAIKGRTSSDEQFF. V usage is TRBV10-3 and J usage is TRBJ2-1, with TRBD2 matching over 8 bases. Losses at the gene ends were 7 bases for V and 8 bases for J; bases not matched to a gene: 10. In germline, CDR1 is ENHRY, CDR2 SYGVKD. The CDR3 has 14 amino acids.

This clone has just one count. The V call is TRBV18, the J call TRBJ1-1; D is undetermined. Germline-derived CDR1 and CDR2 are KGHSH and LQKENI. The CDR3 runs 13 residues. V lost 6 bases to trimming and J lost 7 bases, with 15 bases between them. The CDR3 nucleotides are TGTGCCAGCTCCTCGGCCGGCCGGGGTGAAGCTTTCTTT. Protein sequence: CASSSAGRGEAFF. Looking up the rest from reference TRBV18 and TRBJ1-1 gives the full variable domain: NAGVMQNPRHLVRRRGQEARLRCSPMKGHSHVYWYRQLPEEGLKFMVYLQKENIIDESGMPKERFSAEFPKEGPSILRIQQVVRGDSAAYFCASSSAGRGEAFFGQGTRLTVV.

This clone showed up just a few times. The V gene is TRBV29-1, the J gene TRBJ2-7; D might be TRBD1 or TRBD2, each matching 5 bases. Per germline, CDR1 SQVTM and CDR2 ANQGSEA. CDR3 size: 13 residues. V lost 4 bases to trimming and J lost 5 bases, with 15 bases between them. For the CDR3, the DNA is TGCAGCGTTGTCAGGGCTCGGCGGGACGAGCAGTACTTC. This translates into CSVVRARRDEQYF.

V and J are TRBV25-1 and TRBJ1-1, with 7 positions matching TRBD1. J lost 1 base, V lost 1 base, and 3 bases had no gene match. Per germline, CDR1 MGHDK and CDR2 SYGVNS. This CDR3 has 15 amino acids. The CDR3 nucleotides read TGTGCCAGCAGTGAATCGGGACAGCGGAACACTGAAGCTTTCTTT. This sequence encodes CASSESGQRNTEAFF.

This sequence joins TRBV18 and TRBJ2-2, with a weak D call TRBD1 (5 bases). CDR1 KGHSH and CDR2 LQKENI come from the germline V gene. The V gene lost 0 bases and the J gene lost 1 base, with 9 bases spanning the gap. The CDR3 is 16 residues long. CDR3 protein: CASSPPGHLNTGELFF. Here the CDR3 DNA reads TGTGCCAGCTCACCACCCGGACATCTGAACACCGGGGAGCTGTTTTTT.

In its sample, this clone was seen a few times. DNA for the CDR3: TGTGCCAGCAGCTCAAACGAAATTGAGCAGTTCTTC. This encodes CASSSNEIEQFF. The chain uses TRBV7-3 and TRBJ2-1, with D unclear. The V gene's germline CDR1 is SGHTA and CDR2 FQGTGA. V was pared by 4 bases and J by 9 bases, with 10 bases between. CDR3 length: 12 amino acids.

CDR3 residues: CASSDGLGSGANVLTF. The CDR3 region has the DNA TGTGCCAGCAGTGATGGGCTGGGATCTGGGGCCAACGTCCTGACTTTC. The chain has TRBV25-1 and TRBJ2-6, with D unresolved. The CDR3 sequence is 16 residues long. The germline V gene has CDR1 MGHDK and CDR2 SYGVNS. V lost 3 bases to trimming and J lost 1 base, with 10 bases between them.